The present T cell receptor beta chain was sequenced within a study of T cell repertoires in cytomegalovirus infection. Study context: A matching HLA type, together with CMV infection, was signaled by public TCR beta signatures.

Via MiXCR, TCRdb re-called the reads, giving one row per CDR3 protein. The sample lists around 710,000 distinct CDR3 sequences, approximately 32% occurring once. Trimming cost V 0 bases and J 2 bases, with 12 bases left between them. CDR1 SGDLS and CDR2 YYNGEE come from the germline V gene. The CDR3 totals 16 residues. In regard to this clonotype: The antigen is undetermined.

Points from the study as a whole: The ex vivo response was dominated by HLA-C-restricted CMV-specific TCR beta clonotypes.

Here the sequenced sample was cultured CD8+ T cells from PBMCs, taken from culture after CMV antigen stimulation. The source of this sequence is a human donor in good health (CMV status not recorded). Some clones in this sample may be carry-over from other donors' samples. The chain carries TRBV9 and TRBJ2-1; D might be TRBD1 (6 bases). CDR3: CASSVEQGGAYNEQFF. CDR3 bases: TGTGCCAGCAGCGTAGAACAAGGGGGAGCCTACAATGAGCAGTTCTTC.